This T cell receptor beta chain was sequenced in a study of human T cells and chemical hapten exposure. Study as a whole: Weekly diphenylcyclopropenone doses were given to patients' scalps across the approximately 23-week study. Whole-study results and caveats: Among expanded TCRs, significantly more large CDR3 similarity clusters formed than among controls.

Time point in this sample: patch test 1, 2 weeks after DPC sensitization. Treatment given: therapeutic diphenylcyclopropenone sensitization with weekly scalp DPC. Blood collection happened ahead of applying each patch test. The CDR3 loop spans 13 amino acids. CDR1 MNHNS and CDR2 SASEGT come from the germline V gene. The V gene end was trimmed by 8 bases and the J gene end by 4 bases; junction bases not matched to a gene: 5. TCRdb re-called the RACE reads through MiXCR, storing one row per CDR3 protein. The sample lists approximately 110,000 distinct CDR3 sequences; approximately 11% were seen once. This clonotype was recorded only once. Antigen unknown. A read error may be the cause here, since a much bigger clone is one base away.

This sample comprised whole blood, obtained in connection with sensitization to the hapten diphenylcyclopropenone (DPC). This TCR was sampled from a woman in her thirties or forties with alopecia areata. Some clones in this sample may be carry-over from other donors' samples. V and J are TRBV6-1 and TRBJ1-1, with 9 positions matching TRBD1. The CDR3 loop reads CASPGQGCTEAFF. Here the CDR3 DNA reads TGTGCCAGCCCGGGACAGGGTTGCACTGAAGCTTTCTTT.